The TCR beta chain described here comes from a study of human T cells and chemical hapten exposure (dated by TCRdb to the early 2020s). Regarding the complete study: For sensitization, 2% DPC in acetone was applied to an approximately 2 cm by approximately 2 cm area of upper inner arm skin. Peripheral blood TCR repertoire changes were tracked in vivo in alopecia patients during primary and secondary sensitization to the hapten diphenylcyclopropenone (DPC). Blood for TCR sequencing was provided by twenty-nine alopecia patients at one to four time points (pre-sensitization, 2, 6 and 24 weeks). Blood samples were taken from patients before sensitization (week 0) and then at 2, 6 and about 24 weeks after DPC sensitization. Libraries were combined into a pool for sequencing, and differences in TCR yield between samples came mainly from small differences in library volumes within the pool. Alopecia areata with under or over 50% scalp involvement, alopecia totalis and alopecia universalis were represented in the patient cohort, which was mostly female. Patients additionally received weekly therapeutic DPC doses to the scalp throughout the approximately 24-week study period. Patch testing was performed on the upper back with Finn chambers containing 0.01% DPC, and the patch tests were scored after 6 days according to International Contact Dermatitis Research Group standards.

The library was made by RACE. The sequencer listed for this sample is NextSeq 500. Library preparation attached unique molecular identifiers to individual cDNA molecules for quantitative, reproducible TCR counting. Both TCR alpha and TCR beta chains were sequenced from each blood RNA sample. As for how the authors treated the data: A median of around 100,000 TCRs per sample was observed, with a range of about 23,224 to 690,600. V, J and CDR3 annotation of the TCR reads was carried out using the Decombinator software suite. For PS versus PT1 abundance plots, all samples were subsampled to the same number of TCRs (28,000). Expanded TCRs were defined as absent before sensitization and observed at least eight times at the 2-week time point. Clones were called with MiXCR by TCRdb after fastp trimmed the public reads at Q25, and only in-frame beta chains were retained. Rows merge per CDR3 protein into single entries with the most common DNA and genes. In this record, the V and J calls reflect TCRdb's handling and not the investigators' own analysis. Recorded for this sample are 110,000 to 150,000 distinct CDR3 sequences; 12% of them occurred a single time. The ten largest account for about 1.4% of the sample.

Explained via the paper, the time point label denotes: patch test 2, 6 weeks after DPC sensitization. Reading the label with the study, this specimen's treatment or condition is: therapeutic diphenylcyclopropenone sensitization with weekly scalp DPC. Blood at each patch-test visit was drawn before the patch test was applied. Patients were eligible if aged 18 to 70, diagnosed with alopecia and judged suitable for DPC therapy, and pregnant patients were excluded. Total RNA was isolated from unfractionated whole blood collected in Tempus Blood RNA tubes. The CDR3 sequence holds 13 residues, the cysteine and phenylalanine included. The retained sequence is limited to the CDR3, 39 bases, with the frame set at the first base. V loses 0 bases, J loses 7 bases, and the germline ends lie 9 bases apart. CDR1 and CDR2, looked up from the germline V gene, are MGHRA and YSYEKL. There are many counts of this clonotype. The specificity of this receptor is unknown. Qualities for individual bases were not recorded, and no much larger clone is one base off.

Paper-wide results and their limitations: A positive correlation was found between the number of PT1 expanded TCRs and patch test score, with significance reached at thresholds 8, 16 and 32 but not 4. DPC sensitization did not change how many TCRs were above 1 in 1000 frequency, and no evidence was found of alterations in global repertoire structure. Repeated subsampling changed both the strength of the expansion versus patch-test correlation and the threshold at which that correlation became significant. Compared with pre-sensitization or healthy control sets, expanded TCRs formed significantly more large CDR3 similarity clusters, which is consistent with antigen-driven responses. Alopecia, a presumed autoimmune disease, was present in all patients, so the immune response of the patients might differ from that of healthy individuals.

The sequence links TRBV4-1 to TRBJ1-2, and possibly TRBD1, on 6 matching bases. This clonotype was obtained from a woman between 45 and 60 years old with alopecia areata. Some clones in this sample may be carry-over from other donors' samples. Sequenced here: whole blood, sampled in connection with sensitization to the hapten diphenylcyclopropenone (DPC). At the DNA level, the sequence is TGCGCCAGCAGCCAAGAACAGGGCTCTGGCTACACCTTC. It is translated as CASSQEQGSGYTF.